This T cell receptor beta chain came from a study of control samples from healthy donors and cancer patients. V gave up 5 bases and J gave up 2 bases; unmatched junction bases: 8. The CDR3 extends over 15 amino acids. The germline gives CDR1 MNHEY, CDR2 SVGAGI. The table came from immunoSEQ multiplex PCR; TCRdb's copy has only in-frame clones and leaves some out. Of about 95,000 clones in the sample, about 85% were seen once. The chain recombines TRBV6-5 with TRBJ1-2, with 7 bases matching TRBD1. The receptor was derived from a woman aged 65 to 85 in good health. Material: blood. The CDR3 loop is CASSRDRVQNYGYTF. For the CDR3, the DNA is TGTGCCAGCAGTCGAGACAGGGTCCAGAACTATGGCTACACCTTC.